The clone carrying this TCR beta chain occurred once. As yet, its antigen is unknown. This specimen belongs to a study of T cells after posttransplantation cyclophosphamide. Regarding the study as a whole: Later post-transplant blood repertoires were often dominated by donor CD8+ memory clones.

This CDR3 region has 15 residues. V was clipped by 5 bases and J by 0 bases; unmatched bases: 4. Germline V gene data show CDR1 as SGHTA and CDR2 as FQGNSA. Sequenced by immunoSEQ multiplex PCR; TCRdb stores in-frame clones only, minus some. The table includes approximately 23,000 clones, more than 70% detected once. Sample: PBMCs. The V call is TRBV7-2, the J call TRBJ2-1; 7 nucleotides agree with TRBD2. This sequence originates from a woman aged 55-69 years with a blood cancer, CMV-positive, and with a related stem cell donor. The CDR3 coding sequence is TGTGCCAGCAGCCTCCAGCGGGGCTCCTACAATGAGCAGTTCTTC. Translation: CASSLQRGSYNEQFF.